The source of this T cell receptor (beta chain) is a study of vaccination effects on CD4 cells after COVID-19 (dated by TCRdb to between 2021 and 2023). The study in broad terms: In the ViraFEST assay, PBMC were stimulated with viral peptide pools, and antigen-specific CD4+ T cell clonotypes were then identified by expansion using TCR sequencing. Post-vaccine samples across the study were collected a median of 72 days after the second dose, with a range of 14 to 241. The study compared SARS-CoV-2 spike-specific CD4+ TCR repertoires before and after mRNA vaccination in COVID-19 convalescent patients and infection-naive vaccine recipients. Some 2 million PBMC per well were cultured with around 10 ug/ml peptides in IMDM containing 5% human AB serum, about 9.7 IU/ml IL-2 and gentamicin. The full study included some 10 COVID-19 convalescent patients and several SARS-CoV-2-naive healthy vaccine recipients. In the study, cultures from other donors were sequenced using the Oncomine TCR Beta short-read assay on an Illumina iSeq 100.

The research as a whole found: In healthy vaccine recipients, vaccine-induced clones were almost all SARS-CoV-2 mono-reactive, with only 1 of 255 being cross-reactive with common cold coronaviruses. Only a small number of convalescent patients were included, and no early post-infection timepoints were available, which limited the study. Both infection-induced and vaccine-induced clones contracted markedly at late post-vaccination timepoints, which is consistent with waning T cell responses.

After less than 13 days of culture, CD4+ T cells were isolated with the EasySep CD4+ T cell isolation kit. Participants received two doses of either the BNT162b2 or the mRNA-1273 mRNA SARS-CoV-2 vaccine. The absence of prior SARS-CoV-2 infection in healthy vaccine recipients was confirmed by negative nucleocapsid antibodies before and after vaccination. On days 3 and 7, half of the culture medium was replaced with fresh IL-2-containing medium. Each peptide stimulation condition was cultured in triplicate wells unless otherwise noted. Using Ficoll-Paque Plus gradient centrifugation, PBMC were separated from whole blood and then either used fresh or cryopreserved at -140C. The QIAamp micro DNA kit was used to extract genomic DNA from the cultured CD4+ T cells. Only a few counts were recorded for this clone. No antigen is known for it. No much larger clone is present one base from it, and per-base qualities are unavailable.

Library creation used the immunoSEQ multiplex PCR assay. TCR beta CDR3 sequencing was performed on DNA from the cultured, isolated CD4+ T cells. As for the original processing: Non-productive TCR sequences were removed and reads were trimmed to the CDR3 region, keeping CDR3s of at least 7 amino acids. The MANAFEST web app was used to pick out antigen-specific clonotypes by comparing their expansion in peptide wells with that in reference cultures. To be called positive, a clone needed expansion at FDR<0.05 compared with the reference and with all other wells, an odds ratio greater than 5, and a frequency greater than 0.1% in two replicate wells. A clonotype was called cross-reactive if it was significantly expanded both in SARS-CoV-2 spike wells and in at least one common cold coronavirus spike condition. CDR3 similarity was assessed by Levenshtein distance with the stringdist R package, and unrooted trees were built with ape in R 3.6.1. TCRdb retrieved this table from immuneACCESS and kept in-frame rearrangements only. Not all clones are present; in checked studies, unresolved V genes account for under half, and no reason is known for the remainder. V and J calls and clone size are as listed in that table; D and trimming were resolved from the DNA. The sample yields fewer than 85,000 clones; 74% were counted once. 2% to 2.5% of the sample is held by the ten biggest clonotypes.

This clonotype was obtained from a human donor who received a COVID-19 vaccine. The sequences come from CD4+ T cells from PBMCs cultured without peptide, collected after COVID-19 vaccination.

The CDR3 reads as follows: CASSPGQGFYEQYV. The DNA is TGTGCCAGCTCACCGGGACAGGGGTTCTACGAGCAGTACGTC. The chain is encoded by TRBV18 joined to TRBJ2-7; a stretch of 10 junction bases matches TRBD1. From the germline V gene, CDR1 is KGHSH and CDR2 is LQKENI. Its CDR3 holds 14 amino acids, cysteine through valine. Of the read, only the CDR3 DNA is kept; its 42 bases are in frame from base 1. For this chain, trimming is 3 bases at the V end and 3 bases at the J end, and the number of junction bases without a gene match is 2.